What follows describes a single TCR beta chain. Authors' analysis steps: Amplification from reference gene primers served as the basis for estimated nucleated cell counts. Measured with immunoSEQ multiplex PCR; TCRdb has only the in-frame clones, and not every one. V and J calls and clone size are as listed in that table; D and trimming were resolved from the DNA. The repertoire holds some 140,000 clones, roughly 84% seen once, with 17% in the top ten. This specimen comes from a study of blood T cell repertoires in COVID-19. Study summary: Acute and convalescent COVID-19 samples came from the United States, Italy and Spain. T cells, B-cell-depleted T cells, or PBMCs supplied cDNA or gDNA.

Per germline, CDR1 MDHEN and CDR2 SYDVKM. J was trimmed by 9 bases and V by 7 bases; bases with no gene match: 9. The CDR3 runs 13 residues. This chain connects TRBV28 to TRBJ2-4; TRBD1 matches at 7 bases. This sequence originates from a woman of 80 years or more with acute or convalescent COVID-19. Sequenced material: peripheral blood. The CDR3 DNA reads TGTGCCAGCATAGGGGGCGCGGGTAGCATTCAGTACTTC. It yields the protein CASIGGAGSIQYF.